Listed below are T cell receptor beta chains from one sample, sequenced in a study of beta chain features in type 1 diabetes. Assay used: immunoSEQ multiplex PCR; TCRdb lists only in-frame clones, some missing. The table lists about 41,000 clones, approximately 60% of them singletons, with under 2% in the top ten. Sequencing used Tregs from blood. The receptors were sampled from a man between 25 and 39 years old with type 1 diabetes. Some clones in this sample may be carry-over from other donors' samples. The CDR3 runs from the conserved cysteine through the conserved F or W. The D gene is left open where the match is weak. Clone sizes are given selectively: once, few, many, or a class where the clone is expanded.

clone_size	v_call	d_call	j_call	cdr3_nt	cdr3_aa
NA	TRBV10-3	NA	TRBJ1-4	TGTGCCGCCCGACGGGGACATAATGAAAAACTGTTTTTT	CAARRGHNEKLFF
few	TRBV7-2	NA	TRBJ2-1	TGTGCCAGCAGCTTAGGGACAGGGAGGGGTAGGAATGAGCAGTTCTTC	CASSLGTGRGRNEQFF
NA	TRBV5-6	TRBD2	TRBJ2-3	TGTGCCAGCAGCTTGGGACTAGCGTTTAGCACAGATACGCAGTATTTT	CASSLGLAFSTDTQYF
once	TRBV19	TRBD2	TRBJ2-7	TGTGCCAGTAGTCTCGTAGCGGGAGGTTCCTACGAGCAGTACTTC	CASSLVAGGSYEQYF
NA	TRBV13	TRBD2	TRBJ2-3	TGTGCCAGCTCCCCATCCCGGGGGGGCACCGCAGATACGCAGTATTTT	CASSPSRGGTADTQYF
once	TRBV2	NA	TRBJ1-3	TGTGCCGGCCAGGGCAGCCCTGGAAACACCATATATTTT	CAGQGSPGNTIYF
few	TRBV29-1	TRBD2	TRBJ2-1	TGCAGCGTTTGGACGACTAGCGGATCCTACAATGAGCAGTTCTTC	CSVWTTSGSYNEQFF
NA	TRBV18	TRBD1	TRBJ2-1	TGTGCCAGCTCACGACAGGGATCAAGCTCCTACAATGAGCAGTTCTTC	CASSRQGSSSYNEQFF
NA	TRBV19	TRBD1	TRBJ1-5	TGTGCCAGTAGTAGGGCGGACAGGGCTCAGCCCCAGCATTTT	CASSRADRAQPQHF
NA	TRBV5-6	TRBD2	TRBJ2-5	TGTGCCAGCAGCTTCCAGCGGGGGAGTCTGGAGACCCAGTACTTC	CASSFQRGSLETQYF
NA	TRBV4-1	NA	TRBJ1-4	TGCGCCAGCAGCCAAGTTCGGGGGGCTGTAACTAATGAAAAACTGTTTTTT	CASSQVRGAVTNEKLFF
NA	TRBV28	TRBD1	TRBJ2-1	TGTGCCACGGGACAGGGACCCTACAATGAGCAGTTCTTC	CATGQGPYNEQFF
NA	TRBV6-5	NA	TRBJ2-3	TGTGCCAGCAGTACCCCAGGGGCCACAGATACGCAGTATTTT	CASSTPGATDTQYF
NA	TRBV5-1	NA	TRBJ2-2	TGCGCCAGCAGCTTGCAGTTGGTCGGGGAGCTGTTTTTT	CASSLQLVGELFF
NA	TRBV27	NA	TRBJ1-1	TGTGCCACCTCCCCTGGACAGTATAACACTGAAGCTTTCTTT	CATSPGQYNTEAFF
NA	TRBV18	TRBD1	TRBJ2-7	TGTGCCAGCTCACCTGACAGGGCGTCCTACGAGCAGTACTTC	CASSPDRASYEQYF
NA	TRBV5-1	TRBD1	TRBJ2-2	TGCGCCAGCAGATCTTCTTGGGGACAGGGACCTGCCGGGGAGCTGTTTTTT	CASRSSWGQGPAGELFF
NA	TRBV6-6	NA	TRBJ1-2	TGTGCCAGCAGTTACCCCGGGGAGGACTATGGCTACACCTTC	CASSYPGEDYGYTF
NA	TRBV11-1	TRBD1	TRBJ1-2	TGTGCCAGCAGCCGGACAGACAGGGCCCGCTATGGCTACACCTTC	CASSRTDRARYGYTF
few	TRBV6-6	TRBD2	TRBJ2-5	TGTGCCAGCAGATTACTAGCGGGAGGAGGAGAGACCCAGTACTTC	CASRLLAGGGETQYF
NA	TRBV10-2	TRBD2	TRBJ2-5	TGCGCCACCAGACCCGGGACTAGAGATGTTGAGACCCAGTACTTC	CATRPGTRDVETQYF
NA	TRBV7-2	TRBD1	TRBJ2-7	TGTGCCAGCAGCTTACGGGACAGGGGCGCCTACGAGCAGTACTTC	CASSLRDRGAYEQYF
NA	TRBV6-5	NA	TRBJ2-5	TGTGCCAGCAGTTACTCGGGACTTTACCAAGAGACCCAGTACTTC	CASSYSGLYQETQYF
NA	TRBV5-1	NA	TRBJ1-2	TGCGCCAGCAGCTTGGACAGGGCGTCGTGGGGCTACACCTTC	CASSLDRASWGYTF
NA	TRBV7-9	TRBD2	TRBJ2-1	TGTGCCAGCAGCTCGGAGACTAGCGGGGTGTTCTTC	CASSSETSGVFF
NA	TRBV6-1	NA	TRBJ2-5	TGTGCCAGCAGTTTTACAGGGAAAGAGACCCAGTACTTC	CASSFTGKETQYF
NA	TRBV4-3	NA	TRBJ1-2	TGCGCCAGCAGCCAAGACACCGGGACACCCTATGGCTACACCTTC	CASSQDTGTPYGYTF
NA	TRBV6-5	TRBD1	TRBJ2-1	TGTGCCAGCAGAGGGACAGGGAGGTTTAATGAGCAGTTCTTC	CASRGTGRFNEQFF
NA	TRBV7-2	NA	TRBJ1-2	TGTGCCAGCATGCGGACACGGGGCTACACCTTC	CASMRTRGYTF
NA	TRBV6-4	NA	TRBJ1-6	TGTGCCAGATGGCCGGCGGGAAGTCGAGGTAATTCACCCCTCCACTTT	CARWPAGSRGNSPLHF
medium-sized	TRBV10-3	NA	TRBJ2-3	TGTGCCATCAGTGTAGAGGGCGATACGCAGTATTTT	CAISVEGDTQYF